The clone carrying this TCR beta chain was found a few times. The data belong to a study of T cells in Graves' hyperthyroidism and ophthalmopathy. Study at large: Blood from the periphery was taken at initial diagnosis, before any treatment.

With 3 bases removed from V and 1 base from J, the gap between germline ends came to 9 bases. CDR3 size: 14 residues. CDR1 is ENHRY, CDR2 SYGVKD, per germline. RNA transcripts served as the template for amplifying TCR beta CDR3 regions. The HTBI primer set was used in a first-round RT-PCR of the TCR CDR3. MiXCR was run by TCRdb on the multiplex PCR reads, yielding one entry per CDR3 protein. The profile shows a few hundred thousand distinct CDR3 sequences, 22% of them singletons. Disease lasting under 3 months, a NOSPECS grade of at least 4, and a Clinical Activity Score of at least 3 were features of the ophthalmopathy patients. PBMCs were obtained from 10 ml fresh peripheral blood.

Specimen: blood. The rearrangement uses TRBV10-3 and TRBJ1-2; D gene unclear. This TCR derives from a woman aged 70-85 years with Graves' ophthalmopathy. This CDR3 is CAISDLIINYGYTF. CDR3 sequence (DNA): TGTGCCATCAGTGACCTTATCATTAACTATGGCTACACCTTC.